These 28 T cell receptor beta chains were all obtained from the same sample, sequenced in a study of shared clonotypes between healthy human individuals. Generated by immunoSEQ multiplex PCR, the TCRdb table keeps only in-frame clones and is missing some. The repertoire includes roughly 1,800,000 clones, 85% to 95% of them detected once, and roughly 1.2% sits in the top ten. As defined, naive CD8 cells were CD45RO-negative and positively selected for CCR7, with terminally differentiated effector memory CD45RA+ cells excluded. Source material: naive CD8+ T cells sorted from blood. These receptors all come from a man aged 18-30 years in good health.

The chain carries TRBV2 and TRBJ1-2; 9 bases map to TRBD1. Germline trimming cut 8 bases from V and 2 bases from J; bases unmatched to any gene: 12. This CDR3 is built from 16 residues. CDR1 is SNHLY and CDR2 is FYNNEI in the germline V gene. The CDR3 DNA reads TGTGCCAGCCGGCGGACAGGGGAGACTCTCAACTATGGCTACACCTTC. It codes for CASRRTGETLNYGYTF.

The rearrangement uses TRBV5-4 and TRBJ1-4, with D unresolved. Germline V gives CDR1 SGHNT, CDR2 YYREEE (reference sequence). V lost 4 bases and J 3 bases, leaving 10 bases between the germline ends. The CDR3 runs to 14 residues. CDR3 protein: CASSAGLANEKLFF. CDR3 in DNA: TGTGCCAGCAGCGCCGGATTGGCTAATGAAAAACTGTTTTTT.

This sequence joins TRBV7-9 and TRBJ1-1; 7 bases are shared with TRBD1. V shed 1 base, J shed 7 bases, and the junction held 6 bases outside the gene matches. This CDR3 is built from 14 residues. CDR1 and CDR2 (germline): SEHNR, FQNEAQ (reference sequence). The CDR3 spells CASSLVDRADEAFF. The CDR3 nucleotides read TGTGCCAGCAGCTTAGTTGACAGGGCGGATGAAGCTTTCTTT.

V gene TRBV2 combines with J gene TRBJ2-1; 9 nucleotides match TRBD2. J was trimmed by 9 bases and V by 1 base; bases with no gene match: 7. CDR3 length: 15 residues. Germline V CDR1 and CDR2: SNHLY, FYNNEI. The CDR3 loop is CASSEGAGGQGEQFF. The CDR3, as DNA: TGTGCCAGCAGTGAAGGAGCGGGGGGCCAGGGTGAGCAGTTCTTC.

The chain combines TRBV19 with TRBJ2-7; maybe TRBD2 (7 bases). The V gene lost 0 bases and the J gene lost 3 bases, with 15 bases spanning the gap. The CDR3 loop spans 16 amino acids. Per germline, CDR1 LNHDA and CDR2 SQIVND (reference sequence). CDR3 residues: CASSIDLERGGYEQYF. CDR3 DNA sequence: TGTGCCAGTAGTATAGATCTGGAAAGGGGGGGCTACGAGCAGTACTTC.

This clone was seen a few times. The rearrangement joins TRBV4-3 to TRBJ2-7; D is possibly TRBD2 (6 bases). Germline lookup yields CDR1 LGHNA and CDR2 YSLEER. The V and J ends lost 0 bases and 3 bases respectively, with 12 bases between them. The CDR3 sequence is 15 residues long. The chain's CDR3 is CASSQEGDSLYEQYF. Here the CDR3 DNA reads TGCGCCAGCAGCCAAGAGGGGGACTCCCTCTACGAGCAGTACTTC.

The rearrangement joins TRBV10-3 to TRBJ2-5, with TRBD1 as a possible D gene (6 bases). From germline, CDR1 is ENHRY and CDR2 SYGVKD. The CDR3 is made up of 14 amino acids. Between the trimmed V and J ends, which lost 2 bases and 1 base, there was a span of 8 bases. The CDR3 coding sequence is TGTGCCATCAGTGAGGAACAGGGCCAAGAGACCCAGTACTTC. Amino acids: CAISEEQGQETQYF.

The rearrangement uses TRBV10-3 and TRBJ1-1; D might be TRBD1 (6 bases). This CDR3 region has 12 residues. Deletions cut 2 bases from V and 8 bases from J, with 9 bases between. CDR1 is ENHRY, CDR2 SYGVKD, per germline. CDR3 coding DNA: TGTGCCATCAGTGAGGGACAGTGGGAAGCTTTCTTT. It yields the protein CAISEGQWEAFF.

The chain recombines TRBV7-2 with TRBJ2-7; 9 bases fit TRBD1. CDR3 length: 17 amino acids. Germline V gene lookup returns CDR1 SGHTA and CDR2 FQGNSA. After removal of 1 base from V and 3 bases from J, the junction contained 10 bases not matched to a gene. The chain's CDR3 is CASSLEGAGTGSYEQYF. As DNA, the CDR3 is TGTGCCAGCAGCTTAGAGGGGGCCGGGACAGGGAGCTACGAGCAGTACTTC.

The CDR3: CASSQDADRGTEAFF. As DNA, the CDR3 is TGCGCCAGCAGCCAAGATGCTGACAGGGGTACTGAAGCTTTCTTT. This chain links TRBV4-1 with TRBJ1-1; TRBD1 agrees at 8 bases. Unmatched junction bases numbered 5, after V lost 0 bases and J lost 5 bases. The CDR3 is made up of 15 amino acids. Per the germline V gene, CDR1 is MGHRA and CDR2 is YSYEKL.

Comment on this clone: Other nucleotide sequences from this sample produce the same CDR3. This chain uses TRBV5-6 with TRBJ1-1; unclear D gene. Trimming cost V 0 bases and J 7 bases, with 7 bases left between them. Germline V gene sequence: CDR1 SGHDT, CDR2 YYEEEE. The CDR3 runs to 12 residues. The CDR3 loop is CASSLGGIEAFF. The CDR3 bases are TGTGCCAGCAGCTTGGGGGGAATTGAAGCTTTCTTT.

This chain joins TRBV27 and TRBJ2-1, with D tentatively TRBD1 or TRBD2 (5 bases each). The V end lost 5 bases, the J end lost 5 bases, and 16 bases lay between the germline ends. Germline-derived CDR1 and CDR2 are MNHEY and SMNVEV (reference sequence). This CDR3 has 15 amino acids. The CDR3, as DNA: TGTGCCAGCAGTCCAGTCAGTTGGGGGAACAATGAGCAGTTCTTC. Amino acids: CASSPVSWGNNEQFF.

This chain uses TRBV18 with TRBJ1-1; no definite D call. Trimming stripped 2 bases from V and 5 bases from J, with 18 bases between. The germline V gene encodes CDR1 KGHSH and CDR2 LQKENI. CDR3 size: 16 residues. This CDR3 reads CASSPKVWVRSTEAFF. In DNA, the CDR3 is TGTGCCAGCTCACCAAAAGTTTGGGTCAGGAGTACTGAAGCTTTCTTT.

V gene TRBV4-3 combines with J gene TRBJ2-1; TRBD2 aligns across 8 bases. The CDR3 has 17 residues. CDR1 and CDR2 (germline): LGHNA, YSLEER. The J segment lost 5 bases and the V segment lost 3 bases, leaving 12 bases of the junction unmatched. The CDR3 DNA reads TGCGCCAGCAGCCAGGCGGATGCTAGCGGGCCAGACAATGAGCAGTTCTTC. This translates into CASSQADASGPDNEQFF.

The chain uses TRBV7-8 and TRBJ2-7; D perhaps matches TRBD1 (6 bases). Germline CDR1 SGHVS, CDR2 FQNEAQ. This CDR3 is built from 14 residues. The ends were cut back, 6 bases at V and 0 bases at J, with 12 bases in the middle. CDR3 nucleotides: TGTGCCAGCAGGGCTGGACAGTACTCCTACGAGCAGTACTTC. It encodes CASRAGQYSYEQYF. Looking up the rest from reference TRBV7-8 and TRBJ2-7 gives the full variable domain: GAGVSQSPRYKVAKRGQDVALRCDPISGHVSLFWYQQALGQGPEFLTYFQNEAQLDKSGLPSDRFFAERPEGSVSTLKIQRTQQEDSAVYLCASRAGQYSYEQYFGPGTRLTVT.

CDR3 DNA: TGTGCCAGCAGCTTAGCAGCCCTCGACATTCTTAAAGAGACCCAGTACTTC. As protein: CASSLAALDILKETQYF. The V and J genes are TRBV7-9 and TRBJ2-5; no firm D call. V lost 0 bases to trimming and J lost 3 bases, with 17 bases between them. The germline V gene has CDR1 SEHNR and CDR2 FQNEAQ (reference sequence). This CDR3 comprises 17 residues.

This chain uses TRBV12-5 with TRBJ1-3; a weak D match, TRBD1 (5 bases). This CDR3 is 14 amino acids long. The germline CDR1 and CDR2 sequences are LGHNT and FRNRAP. Trimming pared 0 bases from V and 8 bases from J, leaving 11 bases between. In DNA form, the CDR3 reads TGTGCTAGTGGTTTGGTAGGGGAGGAAGACACCATATATTTT. This translates into CASGLVGEEDTIYF.

As DNA, the CDR3 is TGTGCCAGCAGCGGCGACAGTAATGCAGGACCCCTCCACTTT. As protein: CASSGDSNAGPLHF. The chain couples TRBV9 to TRBJ1-6; D is possibly TRBD1 (5 bases). V dropped 3 bases and J dropped 12 bases, with 16 bases sitting between them. CDR3 length: 14 residues. Per the germline V gene, CDR1 is SGDLS and CDR2 is YYNGEE.

The gene calls are TRBV28 and TRBJ2-7; no reliable D call. Trimming removed 7 bases at V and 0 bases at J, with 13 bases between. The CDR3 sequence is 14 residues long. CDR1 is MDHEN and CDR2 is SYDVKM in the germline V gene. CDR3 bases: TGTGCCAGCACCTCGATGGGTTTCTCCTACGAGCAGTACTTC. This codes for CASTSMGFSYEQYF.

Worth noting for this clone: A read error may explain this, as a much larger clone is one base away. In the same sample, other DNA sequences code for this CDR3. The CDR3 DNA reads as TGTGCCAGCAGCGTAGGACGGGACACTGAAGCTTTCTTT. It translates to CASSVGRDTEAFF. This sequence joins TRBV9 and TRBJ1-1; D remains ambiguous. Germline V CDR1 and CDR2: SGDLS, YYNGEE. CDR3 size: 13 residues. V lost 0 bases, J lost 3 bases, and 6 bases lay in between.

This clone was counted a single time. J is TRBJ2-5 and V is TRBV11-2, with a tentative D call TRBD2 (6 bases). This CDR3 has 15 amino acids. The V end lost 2 bases, the J end lost 1 base, and 11 bases lay between the germline ends. The germline CDR1 and CDR2 sequences are SGHAT and FQNNGV. CDR3 amino acids: CASSLFPGVQETQYF. CDR3 sequence (DNA): TGTGCCAGCAGCTTATTTCCGGGAGTCCAAGAGACCCAGTACTTC.

The chain employs TRBV29-1 and TRBJ2-7; D might be TRBD2 (5 bases). The germline CDR1 and CDR2 sequences are SQVTM and ANQGSEA. This CDR3 is built from 15 residues. V was pared by 3 bases and J by 0 bases, with 15 bases between. CDR3 protein: CSVEWRSEYSYEQYF. The DNA for the CDR3 is TGCAGCGTTGAGTGGAGGTCTGAATACTCCTACGAGCAGTACTTC.

The chain is built from TRBV7-2 and TRBJ2-1; no clear D gene. The CDR3 runs to 13 residues. Germline CDR1 reads SGHTA; CDR2 reads FQGNSA. V lost 1 base and J lost 5, with 6 bases in between. CDR3 nucleotide sequence: TGTGCCAGCAGCTTAGGCTGGGACAATGAGCAGTTCTTC. It translates to CASSLGWDNEQFF.

This rearrangement joins TRBV7-9 to TRBJ2-7, with D unresolved. V was pared by 5 bases and J by 0 bases, with 14 bases between. Germline lookup yields CDR1 SEHNR and CDR2 FQNEAQ (reference sequence). This CDR3 contains 15 residues. The CDR3 loop reads CASSGRREASYEQYF. DNA of the CDR3: TGTGCCAGCAGCGGACGGCGTGAGGCCTCCTACGAGCAGTACTTC.

This clone was seen only once. V is TRBV19 and J is TRBJ1-2; 10 bases fit TRBD1. The germline V gene encodes CDR1 LNHDA and CDR2 SQIVND (reference sequence). V dropped 6 bases and J dropped 8; count of bases not matched to a gene: 9. The CDR3 totals 14 residues. CDR3 coding DNA: TGTGCCAGTAGCTCGGGACAGGGGATAAACGGCTACACCTTC. This translates into CASSSGQGINGYTF.

V gene TRBV7-9 combines with J gene TRBJ1-4; D gene ambiguous. In germline, CDR1 is SEHNR, CDR2 FQNEAQ (reference sequence). Between the trimmed V and J ends, which lost 1 base and 5 bases, there was a span of 17 bases. CDR3 length: 17 amino acids. CDR3: CASSLVVQAQINEKLFF. The CDR3 nucleotides read TGTGCCAGCAGCTTAGTAGTTCAGGCCCAGATAAATGAAAAACTGTTTTTT.

The gene calls are TRBV4-3 and TRBJ2-2; TRBD1 agrees at 7 bases. The germline V gene has CDR1 LGHNA and CDR2 YSLEER. The CDR3 is made up of 16 amino acids. With 0 bases clipped from V and 4 bases from J, the junction kept 5 bases outside the gene matches. The CDR3: CASSQDLTGSTGELFF. CDR3 nucleotide sequence: TGCGCCAGCAGCCAAGATCTGACAGGGAGCACCGGGGAGCTGTTTTTT.

This chain joins TRBV6-5 and TRBJ2-3; D unresolved. Trimming cost V 2 bases and J 1 base, with 10 bases left between them. Germline V gene sequence: CDR1 MNHEY, CDR2 SVGAGI. CDR3 length: 15 amino acids. The CDR3 coding sequence is TGTGCCAGCAGTTACATGGATACTCGCACAGATACGCAGTATTTT. This translates into CASSYMDTRTDTQYF.